This entry is about one TCR beta chain. Its specificity is not known. The data are from a study of Ad26.COV2.S vaccination and SARS-CoV-2 variants. Study context: Ad26.COV2.S, an intramuscular injection, was given once or twice 56 days apart.

Profiling relied on immunoSEQ multiplex PCR, and the TCRdb table lists in-frame clones only, not all of them. The sample yields under 400,000 clones, 80% to 90% seen once. As to treatment: 15 to 20 received Ad26.COV2.S at low or high dose, single or two shots; about 5 received placebo; per-sample allocation not given. At day 63 after the first vaccine or placebo injection, samples were drawn. Study findings and constraints: People given the vaccine had a wider spike-specific TCR breadth than placebo recipients did.

This clonotype originated in a person aged 18 to 59 who received the Ad26.COV2.S COVID-19 vaccine or a placebo. Sequencing used peripheral blood, obtained in a trial of Ad26.COV2.S vaccine versus placebo.

The DNA for the CDR3 is TGTGCCAGCAGTTCAAGGGGGCATTCACCCCTCCACTTT. Protein sequence: CASSSRGHSPLHF. The chain is built from TRBV12-3 or TRBV12-4 and TRBJ1-6; 7 bases are shared with TRBD1. The CDR3 length is 13 residues. V lost 4 bases to trimming and J lost 8 bases; unmatched junction nucleotides: 2.